This is a list of T cell receptor beta chains from one sample in a study of blood T cell repertoires in COVID-19. Profiled with immunoSEQ multiplex PCR; TCRdb holds only in-frame clones, not every one. In the table there are 55,000 or so clones, 65% to 85% of which are singletons. Material for sequencing was peripheral blood. These receptors came from a man aged 55 to 70 with acute or convalescent COVID-19. The CDR3 runs from the conserved cysteine through the conserved F or W. A D gene is named only where the DNA matches it firmly. A row's size may be missing; if present it is once, few, many or a size class.

v_gene: TRBV4-1
abundance: .
d_gene: TRBD1
j_gene: TRBJ1-2
CDR3nt: TGCGCCAGCAGCCAAGGCTTGAAAGGGGGCGCAGGGAATGGCTACACCTTC
CDR3aa: CASSQGLKGGAGNGYTF

v_gene: TRBV7-9
abundance: once
d_gene: TRBD2
j_gene: TRBJ2-3
CDR3nt: TGTGCCAGCAGCTTAGCAGGGGCGGGGGGCCGCACAGATACGCAGTATTTT
CDR3aa: CASSLAGAGGRTDTQYF

v_gene: TRBV30
abundance: .
d_gene: .
j_gene: TRBJ1-2
CDR3nt: TGTGCCTGGAGCCCAGGGGAAAGAGGCTACACCTTC
CDR3aa: CAWSPGERGYTF

v_gene: TRBV7-8
abundance: .
d_gene: TRBD2
j_gene: TRBJ2-3
CDR3nt: TGTGCCAGCAGTCCTGAACGTTGGCGGGGGTCGAGGAGTACAGATACGCAGTATTTT
CDR3aa: CASSPERWRGSRSTDTQYF

v_gene: TRBV5-4
abundance: .
d_gene: .
j_gene: TRBJ1-2
CDR3nt: TGTGCCAGCAGCTCTGACGGGAACTATGGCTACACCTTC
CDR3aa: CASSSDGNYGYTF

v_gene: TRBV20-1
abundance: .
d_gene: .
j_gene: TRBJ1-2
CDR3nt: TGCAGTGCTAGTCGGACAATCGCCCGCTATGGCTACACCTTC
CDR3aa: CSASRTIARYGYTF

v_gene: TRBV11-2
abundance: .
d_gene: TRBD1
j_gene: TRBJ1-1
CDR3nt: TGTGCCAGCAGCTTGGACAGGGACCACACTGAAGCTTTCTTT
CDR3aa: CASSLDRDHTEAFF

v_gene: TRBV19
abundance: .
d_gene: TRBD1
j_gene: TRBJ1-5
CDR3nt: TGTGCCAGTAGTACTACAGGGGTAGTTAGCAATCAGCCCCAGCATTTT
CDR3aa: CASSTTGVVSNQPQHF

v_gene: TRBV5-1
abundance: .
d_gene: .
j_gene: TRBJ2-5
CDR3nt: TGCGCCAGCAGCTTGCAACCGGACTACCAAGAGACCCAGTACTTC
CDR3aa: CASSLQPDYQETQYF

v_gene: TRBV14
abundance: .
d_gene: .
j_gene: TRBJ1-1
CDR3nt: TGTGCCAGCAGCCCTGGGACTTTGAGAGCTTTCTTT
CDR3aa: CASSPGTLRAFF

v_gene: TRBV4-1
abundance: .
d_gene: TRBD2
j_gene: TRBJ2-1
CDR3nt: TGCGCCAGCAGCCAACCGGGACTAGGAAATTTGGAGCAGTTCTTC
CDR3aa: CASSQPGLGNLEQFF

v_gene: TRBV10-3
abundance: .
d_gene: .
j_gene: TRBJ1-2
CDR3nt: TGTGCCATCACCACCCCCTCAGGGGTAGGCTATGGCTACACCTTC
CDR3aa: CAITTPSGVGYGYTF

v_gene: TRBV2
abundance: .
d_gene: TRBD1
j_gene: TRBJ1-6
CDR3nt: TGTGCCGGATCAGACCAGGGGGGAGGCTCACCCCTCCACTTT
CDR3aa: CAGSDQGGGSPLHF

v_gene: TRBV5-4
abundance: .
d_gene: .
j_gene: TRBJ1-2
CDR3nt: TGTGCCAGCAGCTTGGACAGATATGGCTACACCTTC
CDR3aa: CASSLDRYGYTF

v_gene: TRBV2
abundance: .
d_gene: .
j_gene: TRBJ1-1
CDR3nt: TGTGCCAGCAGTGCTTACACTGAAGCTTTCTTT
CDR3aa: CASSAYTEAFF

v_gene: TRBV9
abundance: .
d_gene: .
j_gene: TRBJ2-3
CDR3nt: TGTGCCAGCAGCGTAATGTCCGGGGTGGCGGGAGATACGCAGTATTTT
CDR3aa: CASSVMSGVAGDTQYF

v_gene: TRBV7-2
abundance: .
d_gene: .
j_gene: TRBJ1-2
CDR3nt: TGTGCCAGCAGCTTAGAACCAGGGGCCCACTATGGCTACACCTTC
CDR3aa: CASSLEPGAHYGYTF

v_gene: TRBV9
abundance: .
d_gene: TRBD1
j_gene: TRBJ1-3
CDR3nt: TGTGCCAGCAGCGTAGGTGGGACAGGGGTAAACACCATATATTTT
CDR3aa: CASSVGGTGVNTIYF

v_gene: TRBV19
abundance: few
d_gene: TRBD1
j_gene: TRBJ1-6
CDR3nt: TGTGCCAGTATGGAGACAGGGGGTTCACCCCTCCACTTT
CDR3aa: CASMETGGSPLHF

v_gene: TRBV6-1
abundance: .
d_gene: .
j_gene: TRBJ1-2
CDR3nt: TGTGCCAGCAGTGAAGCTCCGGACAAGGATAACACCTTC
CDR3aa: CASSEAPDKDNTF

v_gene: TRBV4-2
abundance: .
d_gene: .
j_gene: TRBJ2-7
CDR3nt: TGTGCCAGCAGCCAAGATCTCGCGACAACCTACGAGCAGTACTTC
CDR3aa: CASSQDLATTYEQYF

v_gene: TRBV11-2
abundance: .
d_gene: .
j_gene: TRBJ1-2
CDR3nt: TGTGCCAGCAACGCAGGGGACGGTCGGTATGGCTACACCTTC
CDR3aa: CASNAGDGRYGYTF

v_gene: TRBV24-1
abundance: .
d_gene: .
j_gene: TRBJ1-5
CDR3nt: TGTGCCACCAGTGATTCACAGGGCCGACAGCCCCAGCATTTT
CDR3aa: CATSDSQGRQPQHF

v_gene: TRBV2
abundance: once
d_gene: TRBD1
j_gene: TRBJ2-2
CDR3nt: TGTGCCAGCAGTTTTGACAGGGAACCCGGGGAGCTGTTTTTT
CDR3aa: CASSFDREPGELFF

v_gene: TRBV19
abundance: few
d_gene: TRBD1
j_gene: TRBJ1-6
CDR3nt: TGTGCCAGTAGTATCTCGGGACAGGGGAATTCACCCCTCCACTTT
CDR3aa: CASSISGQGNSPLHF

v_gene: TRBV10-3
abundance: .
d_gene: .
j_gene: TRBJ2-3
CDR3nt: TGTGCCATCAGTGAGTCGACAGTGAGACACACTAGCACAGATACGCAGTATTTT
CDR3aa: CAISESTVRHTSTDTQYF

v_gene: TRBV21-1
abundance: .
d_gene: .
j_gene: TRBJ1-5
CDR3nt: TGTGCCAGCAGCGCTCCCGGGGGGCAGGGCAATCAGCCCCAGCATTTT
CDR3aa: CASSAPGGQGNQPQHF

v_gene: TRBV2
abundance: .
d_gene: TRBD1
j_gene: TRBJ1-5
CDR3nt: TGTGCCGCCTTGGGACAGGATTTTAGCAATCAGCCCCAGCATTTT
CDR3aa: CAALGQDFSNQPQHF

v_gene: TRBV6-5
abundance: .
d_gene: TRBD1
j_gene: TRBJ1-2
CDR3nt: TGTGCCAGCAGTTACCAAGGGACAGCCCCGGGCGGCTACACCTTC
CDR3aa: CASSYQGTAPGGYTF

v_gene: TRBV5-1
abundance: .
d_gene: TRBD2
j_gene: TRBJ2-5
CDR3nt: TGCGCCAGCAGCCTTCGGACTAGCGGGGTACCAGAGACCCAGTACTTC
CDR3aa: CASSLRTSGVPETQYF

v_gene: TRBV29-1
abundance: .
d_gene: TRBD1
j_gene: TRBJ1-4
CDR3nt: TGCAGCGTTTCAGGGGGCCGGGGTGAAAAACTGTTTTTT
CDR3aa: CSVSGGRGEKLFF

v_gene: TRBV9
abundance: .
d_gene: TRBD2
j_gene: TRBJ2-1
CDR3nt: TGTGCCAGCAGCGTAGGCCTAGCGGGGGGCTCTAGCTCCTACAATGAGCAGTTCTTC
CDR3aa: CASSVGLAGGSSSYNEQFF

v_gene: TRBV28
abundance: .
d_gene: .
j_gene: TRBJ1-5
CDR3nt: TGTGCCAGCAGGCCGTGGGAGACCCTCAATCAGCCCCAGCATTTT
CDR3aa: CASRPWETLNQPQHF

v_gene: TRBV14
abundance: few
d_gene: .
j_gene: TRBJ2-7
CDR3nt: TGTGCCAGCAGCCACATAGCCGGCTCCAGAAGACCCGAGCAGTACTTC
CDR3aa: CASSHIAGSRRPEQYF

v_gene: TRBV24-1
abundance: .
d_gene: TRBD2
j_gene: TRBJ2-3
CDR3nt: TGTGCCACCAGTCCGGGGGGGAGCACAGATACGCAGTATTTT
CDR3aa: CATSPGGSTDTQYF

v_gene: TRBV30
abundance: .
d_gene: .
j_gene: TRBJ1-1
CDR3nt: TGTGCCTGGGCAAACACTGAAGCTTTCTTT
CDR3aa: CAWANTEAFF

v_gene: TRBV6-1
abundance: few
d_gene: TRBD1
j_gene: TRBJ1-2
CDR3nt: TGTGCCAGCAGTGAGAGGACAGGGTATGGCTACACCTTC
CDR3aa: CASSERTGYGYTF

v_gene: TRBV2
abundance: few
d_gene: .
j_gene: TRBJ1-5
CDR3nt: TGTGCCAGCTCCCGAGATCAGCCCCAGCATTTT
CDR3aa: CASSRDQPQHF

v_gene: TRBV5-8
abundance: .
d_gene: TRBD1
j_gene: TRBJ2-2
CDR3nt: TGTGCCAGCAGGTGGGGACAGGGGAACACCGGGGAGCTGTTTTTT
CDR3aa: CASRWGQGNTGELFF

v_gene: TRBV5-6
abundance: few
d_gene: .
j_gene: TRBJ2-7
CDR3nt: TGTGCCAGCAGTCCCGGGTCCCCCTACGAGCAGTACTTC
CDR3aa: CASSPGSPYEQYF

v_gene: TRBV6-6
abundance: .
d_gene: .
j_gene: TRBJ1-1
CDR3nt: TGTGCCAGCAACTTGGAGGGGAACACTGAAGCTTTCTTT
CDR3aa: CASNLEGNTEAFF

v_gene: TRBV10-3
abundance: .
d_gene: .
j_gene: TRBJ2-5
CDR3nt: TGTGCCATCAGGGACTCGACAGGGAGCGGGGAGACCCAGTACTTC
CDR3aa: CAIRDSTGSGETQYF

v_gene: TRBV28
abundance: .
d_gene: TRBD2
j_gene: TRBJ2-3
CDR3nt: TGTGCCAGCAGTCCCTATAGCGGGGTTACGGATACGCAGTATTTT
CDR3aa: CASSPYSGVTDTQYF

v_gene: TRBV24-1
abundance: .
d_gene: .
j_gene: TRBJ1-5
CDR3nt: TGTGCCACCAGTTTATCCGGACTCAATCAGCCCCAGCATTTT
CDR3aa: CATSLSGLNQPQHF

v_gene: TRBV7-2
abundance: few
d_gene: .
j_gene: TRBJ2-5
CDR3nt: TGTGCCAGCAGTCTAGGTGTTCCCGGCCTACCAGTAGAGACCCAGTACTTC
CDR3aa: CASSLGVPGLPVETQYF

v_gene: TRBV5-1
abundance: .
d_gene: TRBD1
j_gene: TRBJ1-4
CDR3nt: TGCGCCAGCAAGCAAGGGGGCGGTGGTGAAAAACTGTTTTTT
CDR3aa: CASKQGGGGEKLFF

v_gene: TRBV2
abundance: .
d_gene: .
j_gene: TRBJ1-1
CDR3nt: TGTGCCAGCAGCGGGGACATGAACACTGAAGCTTTCTTT
CDR3aa: CASSGDMNTEAFF

v_gene: TRBV11-2
abundance: .
d_gene: .
j_gene: TRBJ2-1
CDR3nt: TGTGCCAGCAGCTTAGTCGGTCGGGGGGACATAAATGAGCAGTTCTTC
CDR3aa: CASSLVGRGDINEQFF

v_gene: TRBV24-1
abundance: .
d_gene: .
j_gene: TRBJ2-3
CDR3nt: TGTGCCACCAGTGATTTCCCCGGGACTAGCACAGATACGCAGTATTTT
CDR3aa: CATSDFPGTSTDTQYF

v_gene: TRBV12-5
abundance: once
d_gene: .
j_gene: TRBJ1-1
CDR3nt: TGTGCTAGTGGTTCCTACATACACGGGACTGAAGCTTTCTTT
CDR3aa: CASGSYIHGTEAFF

v_gene: TRBV11-2
abundance: .
d_gene: .
j_gene: TRBJ1-2
CDR3nt: TGTGCCAGCAGCTTTCCAGGGGCCCTCTATGGCTACACCTTC
CDR3aa: CASSFPGALYGYTF